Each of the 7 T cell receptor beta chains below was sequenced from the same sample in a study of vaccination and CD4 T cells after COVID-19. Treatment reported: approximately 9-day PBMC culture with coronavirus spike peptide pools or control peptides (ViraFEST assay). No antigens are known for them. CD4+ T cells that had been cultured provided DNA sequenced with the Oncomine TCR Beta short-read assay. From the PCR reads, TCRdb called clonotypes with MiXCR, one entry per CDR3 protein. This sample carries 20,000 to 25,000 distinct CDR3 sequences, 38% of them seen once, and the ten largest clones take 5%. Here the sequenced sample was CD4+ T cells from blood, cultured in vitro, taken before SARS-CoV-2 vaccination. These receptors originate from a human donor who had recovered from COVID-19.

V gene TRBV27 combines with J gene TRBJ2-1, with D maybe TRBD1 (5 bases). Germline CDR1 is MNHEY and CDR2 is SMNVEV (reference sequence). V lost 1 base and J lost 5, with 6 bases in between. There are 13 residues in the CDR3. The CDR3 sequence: CASSLLGDNEQFF. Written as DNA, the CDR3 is TGTGCCAGCAGTTTATTAGGGGACAATGAGCAGTTCTTC.

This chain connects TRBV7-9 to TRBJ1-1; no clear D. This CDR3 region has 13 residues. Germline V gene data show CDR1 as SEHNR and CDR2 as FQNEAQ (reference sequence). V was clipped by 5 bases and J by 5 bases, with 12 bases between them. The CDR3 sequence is CASSKWTDTEAFF. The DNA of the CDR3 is TGTGCCAGCAGCAAATGGACGGATACTGAAGCTTTCTTT.

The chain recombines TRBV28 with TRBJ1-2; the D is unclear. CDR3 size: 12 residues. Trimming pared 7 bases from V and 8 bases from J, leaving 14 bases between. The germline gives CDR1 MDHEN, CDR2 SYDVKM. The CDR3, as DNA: TGTGCCAGCACCCCGCCTTTGGGGGGCTACACCTTC. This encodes CASTPPLGGYTF.

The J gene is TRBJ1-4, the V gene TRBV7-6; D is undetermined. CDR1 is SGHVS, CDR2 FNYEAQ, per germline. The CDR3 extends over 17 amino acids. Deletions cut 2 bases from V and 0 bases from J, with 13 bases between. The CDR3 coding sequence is TGTGCCAGCAGCTTACGCAGCGATGTTGCAACTAATGAAAAACTGTTTTTT. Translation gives CASSLRSDVATNEKLFF.

CDR3: CASSLSGRVGEQYF. The CDR3 DNA follows: TGTGCCAGCAGCTTAAGCGGGAGGGTGGGCGAGCAGTACTTC. This chain joins TRBV11-2 and TRBJ2-7, with 10 bases lining up with TRBD2. The germline V gene encodes CDR1 SGHAT and CDR2 FQNNGV. The CDR3 is 14 residues long. Losses at the gene ends were 2 bases for V and 6 bases for J; bases not matched to a gene: 4.

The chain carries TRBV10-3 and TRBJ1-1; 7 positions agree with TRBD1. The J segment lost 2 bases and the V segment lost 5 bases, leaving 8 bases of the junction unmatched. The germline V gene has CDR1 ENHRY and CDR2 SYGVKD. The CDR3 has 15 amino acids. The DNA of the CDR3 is TGTGCCATCAGTTCACAGGGGTCTAAAAACACTGAAGCTTTCTTT. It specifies CAISSQGSKNTEAFF.

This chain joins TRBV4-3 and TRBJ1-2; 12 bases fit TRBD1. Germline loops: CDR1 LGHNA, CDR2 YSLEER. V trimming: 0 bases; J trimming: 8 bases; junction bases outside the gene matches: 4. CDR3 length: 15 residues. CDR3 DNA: TGCGCCAGCAGCCAAGAATCCGGGACAGGGGGCGGCTACACCTTC. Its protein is CASSQESGTGGGYTF.